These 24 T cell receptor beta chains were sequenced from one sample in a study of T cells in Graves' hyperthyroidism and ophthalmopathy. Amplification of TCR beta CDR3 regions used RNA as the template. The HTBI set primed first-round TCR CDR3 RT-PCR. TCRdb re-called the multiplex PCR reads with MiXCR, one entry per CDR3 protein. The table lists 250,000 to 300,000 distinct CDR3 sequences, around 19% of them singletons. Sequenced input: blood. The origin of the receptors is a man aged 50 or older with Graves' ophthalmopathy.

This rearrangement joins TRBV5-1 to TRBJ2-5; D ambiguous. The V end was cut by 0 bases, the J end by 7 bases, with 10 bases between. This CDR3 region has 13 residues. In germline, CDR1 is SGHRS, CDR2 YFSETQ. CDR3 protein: CASSLAGSGTQYF. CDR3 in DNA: TGCGCCAGCAGCTTGGCCGGCTCCGGGACCCAGTACTTC.

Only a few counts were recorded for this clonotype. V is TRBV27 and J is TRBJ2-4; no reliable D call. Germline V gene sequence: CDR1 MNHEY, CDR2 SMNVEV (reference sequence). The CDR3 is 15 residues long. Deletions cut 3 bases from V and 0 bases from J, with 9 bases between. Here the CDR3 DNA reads TGTGCCAGCAGTTTTCCGACCGGAGCCAAAAACATTCAGTACTTC. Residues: CASSFPTGAKNIQYF.

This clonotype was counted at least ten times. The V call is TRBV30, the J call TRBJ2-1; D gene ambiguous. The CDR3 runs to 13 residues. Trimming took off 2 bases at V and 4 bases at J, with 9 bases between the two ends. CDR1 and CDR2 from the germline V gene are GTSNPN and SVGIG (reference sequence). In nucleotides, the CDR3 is TGTGCCTGGAGTCCGGCCCTATACAATGAGCAGTTCTTC. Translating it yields CAWSPALYNEQFF.

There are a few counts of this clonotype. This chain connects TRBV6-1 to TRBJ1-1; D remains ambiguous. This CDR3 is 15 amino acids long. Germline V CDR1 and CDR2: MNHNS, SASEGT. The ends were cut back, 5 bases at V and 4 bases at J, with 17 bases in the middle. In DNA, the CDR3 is TGTGCCAGCAGTTACGGCGTCGGTACTGGCACTGAAGCTTTCTTT. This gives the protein CASSYGVGTGTEAFF.

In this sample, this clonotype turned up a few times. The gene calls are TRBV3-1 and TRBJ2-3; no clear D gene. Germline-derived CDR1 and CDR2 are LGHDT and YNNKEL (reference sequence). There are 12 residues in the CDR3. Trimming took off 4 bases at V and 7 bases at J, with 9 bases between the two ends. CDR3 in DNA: TGTGCCAGCAGCCCGAGTGGTAATACGCAGTATTTT. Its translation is CASSPSGNTQYF.

CDR3 sequence reads: CASSSGGRENIQYF. Written as DNA, the CDR3 is TGTGCCAGCAGTTCAGGAGGGAGAGAAAACATTCAGTACTTC. The V call is TRBV12-3 or TRBV12-4, the J call TRBJ2-4; TRBD2 might be the D (6 bases). This CDR3 comprises 14 residues. Trimming pared 4 bases from V and 5 bases from J, leaving 12 bases between.

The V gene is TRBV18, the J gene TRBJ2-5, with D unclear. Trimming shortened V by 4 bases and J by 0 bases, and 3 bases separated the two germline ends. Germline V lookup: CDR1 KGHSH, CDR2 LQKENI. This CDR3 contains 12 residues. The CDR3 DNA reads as TGTGCCAGCTCACAAAACCAAGAGACCCAGTACTTC. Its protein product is CASSQNQETQYF.

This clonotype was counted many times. This CDR3 is CSALTRGSSGAYEQYF. CDR3 nucleotide sequence: TGCAGTGCCTTAACTCGTGGATCTAGCGGGGCCTACGAGCAGTACTTC. V gene TRBV20-1 combines with J gene TRBJ2-7; 9 positions agree with TRBD2. This CDR3 has 16 residues. Germline V gene data show CDR1 as DFQATT and CDR2 as SNEGSKA (reference sequence). Trimming removed 6 bases from V and 2 bases from J; junction bases left unmatched: 14.

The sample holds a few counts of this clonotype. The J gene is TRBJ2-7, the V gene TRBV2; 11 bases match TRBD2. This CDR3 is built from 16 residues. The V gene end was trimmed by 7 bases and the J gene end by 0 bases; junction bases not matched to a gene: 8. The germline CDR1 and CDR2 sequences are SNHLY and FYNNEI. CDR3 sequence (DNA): TGTGCCAGCACCGAGAATAGCGGGAGGGCCTCCTACGAGCAGTACTTC. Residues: CASTENSGRASYEQYF.

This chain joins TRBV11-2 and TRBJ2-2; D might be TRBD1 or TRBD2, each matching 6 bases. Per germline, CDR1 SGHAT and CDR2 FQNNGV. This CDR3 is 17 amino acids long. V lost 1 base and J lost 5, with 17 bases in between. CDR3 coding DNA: TGTGCCAGCAGCTTAGGAGGGGGGAGAGGCGTGACCGGGGAGCTGTTTTTT. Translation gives CASSLGGGRGVTGELFF.

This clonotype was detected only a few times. Written as DNA, the CDR3 is TGCAGTGCGGGCCCCAGTCGGTCACCCCTCCACTTT. Amino acids: CSAGPSRSPLHF. The V call is TRBV20-1, the J call TRBJ1-6; D gene ambiguous. The CDR3 spans 12 residues. Trimming shortened V by 6 bases and J by 10 bases, and 13 bases separated the two germline ends. Germline V CDR1 and CDR2: DFQATT, SNEGSKA (reference sequence).

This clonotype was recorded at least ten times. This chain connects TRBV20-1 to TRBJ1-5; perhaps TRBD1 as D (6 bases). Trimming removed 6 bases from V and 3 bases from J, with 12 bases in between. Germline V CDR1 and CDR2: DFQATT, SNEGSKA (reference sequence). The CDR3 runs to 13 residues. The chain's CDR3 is CSALGHNNQPQHF. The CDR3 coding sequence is TGCAGTGCCTTGGGACACAACAATCAGCCCCAGCATTTT.

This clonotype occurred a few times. The CDR3, as DNA: TGCAGTGCCGAGGGGGGGCCCAGCAATCAGCCCCAGCATTTT. Encoded protein: CSAEGGPSNQPQHF. The V gene is TRBV20-1, the J gene TRBJ1-5, with D maybe TRBD1 (6 bases). CDR3 size: 14 residues. Deletions cut 6 bases from V and 1 base from J, with 13 bases between. Per the germline V gene, CDR1 is DFQATT and CDR2 is SNEGSKA (reference sequence).

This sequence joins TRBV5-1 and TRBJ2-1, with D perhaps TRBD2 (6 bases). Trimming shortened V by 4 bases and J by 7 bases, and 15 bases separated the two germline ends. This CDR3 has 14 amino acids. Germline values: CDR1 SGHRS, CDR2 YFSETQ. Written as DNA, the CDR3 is TGCGCCAGCAGCACGGGACTGCCCGTGAATGAGCAGTTCTTC. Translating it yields CASSTGLPVNEQFF.

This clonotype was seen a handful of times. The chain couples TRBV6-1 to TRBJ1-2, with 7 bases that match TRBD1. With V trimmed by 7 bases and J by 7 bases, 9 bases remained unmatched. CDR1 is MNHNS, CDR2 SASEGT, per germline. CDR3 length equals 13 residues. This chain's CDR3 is CASNTQGESGYTF. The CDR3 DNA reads TGTGCCAGCAACACTCAGGGGGAAAGTGGCTACACCTTC.

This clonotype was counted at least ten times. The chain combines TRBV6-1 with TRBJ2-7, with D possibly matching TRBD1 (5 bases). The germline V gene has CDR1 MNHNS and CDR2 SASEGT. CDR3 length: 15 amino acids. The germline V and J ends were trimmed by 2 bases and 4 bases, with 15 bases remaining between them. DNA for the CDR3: TGTGCCAGCAGTGAAATTTGGGGCAGTGCATACGAGCAGTACTTC. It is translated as CASSEIWGSAYEQYF.

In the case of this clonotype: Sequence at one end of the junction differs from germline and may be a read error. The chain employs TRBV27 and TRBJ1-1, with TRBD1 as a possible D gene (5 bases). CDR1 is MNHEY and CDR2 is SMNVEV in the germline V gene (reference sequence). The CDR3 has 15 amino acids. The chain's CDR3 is CTSSLTHSRDTEAFF. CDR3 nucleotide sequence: TGTACCAGCAGTCTAACCCACTCCAGGGACACTGAAGCTTTCTTT.

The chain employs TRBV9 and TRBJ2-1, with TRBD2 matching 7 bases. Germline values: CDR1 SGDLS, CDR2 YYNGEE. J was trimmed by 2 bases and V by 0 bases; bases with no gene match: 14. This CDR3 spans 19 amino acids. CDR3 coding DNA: TGTGCCAGCAGCGTAGGTGGGTTGAGGAGCGGGAAAGCCTACAATGAGCAGTTCTTC. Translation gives CASSVGGLRSGKAYNEQFF.

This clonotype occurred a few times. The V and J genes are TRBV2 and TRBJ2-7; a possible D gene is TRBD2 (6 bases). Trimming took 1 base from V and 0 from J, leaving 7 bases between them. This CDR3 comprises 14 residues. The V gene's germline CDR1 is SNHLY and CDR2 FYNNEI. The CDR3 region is CASSEGRDSYEQYF. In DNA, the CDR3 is TGTGCCAGCAGTGAAGGGCGGGACTCCTACGAGCAGTACTTC.

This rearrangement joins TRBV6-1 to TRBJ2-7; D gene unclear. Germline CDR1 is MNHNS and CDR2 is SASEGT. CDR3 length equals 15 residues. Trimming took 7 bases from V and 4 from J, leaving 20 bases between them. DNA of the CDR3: TGTGCCAGCAAGAGGTACAGCCAGACCTTTTACGAGCAGTACTTC. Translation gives CASKRYSQTFYEQYF.

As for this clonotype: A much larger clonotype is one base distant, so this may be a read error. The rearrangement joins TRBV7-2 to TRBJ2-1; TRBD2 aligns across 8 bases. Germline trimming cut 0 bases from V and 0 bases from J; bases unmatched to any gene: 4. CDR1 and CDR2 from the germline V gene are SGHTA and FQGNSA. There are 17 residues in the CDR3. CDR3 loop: CASSLASGTSSYNEQFF. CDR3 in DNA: TGTGCCAGCAGCTTAGCTAGCGGGACGAGCTCCTACAATGAGCAGTTCTTC.

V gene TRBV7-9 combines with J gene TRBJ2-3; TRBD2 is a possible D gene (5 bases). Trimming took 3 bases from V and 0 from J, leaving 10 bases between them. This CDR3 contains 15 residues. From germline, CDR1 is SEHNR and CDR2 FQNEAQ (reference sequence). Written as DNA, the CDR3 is TGTGCCAGCAGCTTCGGGAAGGCTAGCACAGATACGCAGTATTTT. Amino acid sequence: CASSFGKASTDTQYF.

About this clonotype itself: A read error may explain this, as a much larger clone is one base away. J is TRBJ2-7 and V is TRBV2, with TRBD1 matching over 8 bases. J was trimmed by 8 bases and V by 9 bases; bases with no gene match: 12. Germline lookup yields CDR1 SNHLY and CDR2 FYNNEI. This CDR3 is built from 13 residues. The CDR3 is CARRDRGVAKQYF. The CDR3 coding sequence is TGTGCCAGACGCGACAGGGGAGTGGCCAAGCAGTACTTC. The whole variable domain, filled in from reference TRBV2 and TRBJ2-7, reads EPEVTQTPSHQVTQMGQEVILRCVPISNHLYFYWYRQILGQKVEFLVSFYNNEISEKSEIFDDQFSVERPDGSNFTLKIRSTKLEDSAMYFCARRDRGVAKQYFGPGTRLTVT.

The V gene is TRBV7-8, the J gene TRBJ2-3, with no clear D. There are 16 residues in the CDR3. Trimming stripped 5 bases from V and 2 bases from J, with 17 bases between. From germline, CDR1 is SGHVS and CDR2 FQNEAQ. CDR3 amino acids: CASSHARVEPTDTQYF. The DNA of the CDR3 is TGTGCCAGCAGCCATGCCCGCGTGGAACCCACAGATACGCAGTATTTT.